Listed below are T cell receptor beta chains from one sample, sequenced in a study of T cell responses to AZD1222 COVID-19 vaccine. Using immunoSEQ multiplex PCR, the repertoire was profiled, and TCRdb retains in-frame clones only, with some absent. The sample consists of nearly 95,000 clones, roughly 90% of them appearing once. Sequencing used peripheral blood, obtained on day 0 of AZD1222 vaccination. Receptors originate from an adult in good health. The CDR3 runs from the conserved cysteine through the conserved F or W. D genes are given only for firm matches. Clone sizes are given selectively: once, few, many, or a class where the clone is expanded.

size | J | V | D | CDR3 | DNA
- | TRBJ1-3 | TRBV7-9 | - | CASSLAGSSGNTIYF | TGTGCCAGCAGCTTAGCGGGCAGCTCTGGAAACACCATATATTTT
- | TRBJ1-5 | TRBV4-1 | - | CASRGDGPGTQPQHF | TGCGCCAGCAGGGGAGATGGCCCGGGGACTCAGCCCCAGCATTTT
few | TRBJ2-3 | TRBV18 | - | CASSPLEGDTQYF | TGTGCCAGCTCACCCCTGGAGGGGGATACGCAGTATTTT
- | TRBJ2-7 | TRBV7-2 | - | CASSSYSRSYEQYF | TGTGCCAGCAGCTCTTATAGCAGGAGCTACGAGCAGTACTTC
- | TRBJ2-4 | TRBV19 | - | CASRAGAKNIQYF | TGTGCCAGTAGAGCCGGAGCCAAAAACATTCAGTACTTC
- | TRBJ1-2 | TRBV30 | - | CAWRRGGYTF | TGTGCCTGGAGGAGGGGCGGCTACACCTTC
- | TRBJ1-1 | TRBV15 | - | CATSRRFMNTEAFF | TGTGCCACCAGCAGACGGTTCATGAACACTGAAGCTTTCTTT
- | TRBJ2-3 | TRBV2 | - | CASRGNRVSPADTQYF | TGTGCCAGCAGAGGGAACCGGGTTTCTCCGGCAGATACGCAGTATTTT
once | TRBJ2-3 | TRBV7-8 | - | CASSLTPGPRNTQYF | TGTGCCAGCAGCTTAACTCCGGGCCCCCGGAATACGCAGTATTTT
- | TRBJ1-5 | TRBV2 | - | CASSVERGNQPQHF | TGTGCCAGCAGTGTTGAGAGAGGGAATCAGCCCCAGCATTTT
- | TRBJ2-1 | TRBV14 | - | CASSGMGSKNEQFF | TGTGCCAGCAGCGGCATGGGATCTAAGAATGAGCAGTTCTTC
- | TRBJ2-1 | TRBV6-5 | - | CASSYDGSRRVNEQFF | TGTGCCAGCAGTTACGATGGCTCAAGACGGGTCAATGAGCAGTTCTTC
- | TRBJ1-6 | TRBV2 | - | CASSQTGSYASPLHF | TGTGCCAGCAGCCAGACAGGCTCTTATGCTTCACCCCTCCACTTT
- | TRBJ2-3 | TRBV18 | - | CASSPPSSTDTQYF | TGTGCCAGCTCACCACCGTCTAGCACAGATACGCAGTATTTT
- | TRBJ1-1 | TRBV5-1 | - | CASSLLGSTEAFF | TGCGCCAGCAGCTTACTTGGCTCCACTGAAGCTTTCTTT
- | TRBJ1-1 | TRBV15 | - | CATSHGRTEAFF | TGTGCCACCAGCCACGGGAGGACTGAAGCTTTCTTT
- | TRBJ1-1 | TRBV4-1 | - | CASSQDRGVVNTEAFF | TGCGCCAGCAGCCAAGATCGGGGGGTGGTGAACACTGAAGCTTTCTTT
once | TRBJ2-7 | TRBV28 | - | CASSFQIGEQYF | TGTGCCAGCAGTTTTCAGATCGGCGAGCAGTACTTC
- | TRBJ1-2 | TRBV6-5 | - | CAIRGGLEVYGYTF | TGTGCCATCCGCGGGGGGTTGGAAGTTTATGGCTACACCTTC
- | TRBJ1-5 | TRBV6-1 | - | CASSERGGNQPQHF | TGTGCCAGCAGTGAACGGGGTGGCAATCAGCCCCAGCATTTT
few | TRBJ2-7 | TRBV20-1 | - | CSDGGYEQYF | TGCAGTGATGGCGGTTACGAGCAGTACTTC
- | TRBJ1-1 | TRBV6-6 | - | CASIKGASNTEAFF | TGTGCCAGCATAAAAGGGGCCAGCAACACTGAAGCTTTCTTT
once | TRBJ2-1 | TRBV9 | TRBD1 | CASSVATGDYNEQFF | TGTGCCAGCAGCGTAGCGACAGGGGATTACAATGAGCAGTTCTTC
- | TRBJ1-2 | TRBV6-5 | - | CASGANYGYTF | TGTGCCAGCGGCGCAAACTATGGCTACACCTTC
- | TRBJ1-1 | TRBV7-2 | - | CASSSLTGNEAFF | TGTGCCAGCAGCTCCCTGACAGGAAACGAAGCTTTCTTT